The rows below give T cell receptor beta chains drawn from one sample of a study of blood T cell repertoires in COVID-19. The data were produced by immunoSEQ multiplex PCR, yet TCRdb's version contains in-frame clones alone and is incomplete. This table holds hundreds of thousands of clones, 80% to 90% found once. Specimen: PBMCs or T cells enriched from blood (not recorded which). The source of these receptors is a woman aged 18-29 years who had recovered from COVID-19. Each CDR3 is given with its conserved first and last residue. D genes are given only for firm matches. Size is omitted from some rows. Given values are once, few, many or a class for expanded clones.

v_call	clone_size	d_call	j_call	cdr3_nt	cdr3_aa
TRBV5-4	-	-	TRBJ2-5	TGTGCCAGCAGCTTGAACAGGGAGGGGACCCAGTACTTC	CASSLNREGTQYF
TRBV9	-	TRBD2	TRBJ2-1	TGTGCCAGCAGCGTAGAACTAGCGGGGCGCAATGAGCAGTTCTTC	CASSVELAGRNEQFF
TRBV9	once	-	TRBJ2-1	TGTGCCAGCAGCGTAGCTAGCTGGCTCCTGGGTGGTGAGCAGTTCTTC	CASSVASWLLGGEQFF
TRBV5-4	-	TRBD1	TRBJ1-1	TGTGCCAGCAGCTATCCGGGACAGGTCGTCACTGAAGCTTTCTTT	CASSYPGQVVTEAFF
TRBV12-5	-	TRBD1	TRBJ1-5	TGTGCTAGTGGTCGAGGGGGCAGGCAGCCCCAGCATTTT	CASGRGGRQPQHF
TRBV9	-	TRBD2	TRBJ2-2	TGTGCCAGCAGCGTAGTTTGGCGGGGGAACCCCGGGGAGCTGTTTTTT	CASSVVWRGNPGELFF
TRBV6-5	-	TRBD1	TRBJ1-4	TGTGCCAGCACCCGACAGGGGGCGGCTGAAAAACTGTTTTTT	CASTRQGAAEKLFF
TRBV10-1	-	TRBD2	TRBJ2-7	TGCGCCAGCAGTTCCGGGGGGAACTACGAGCAGTACTTC	CASSSGGNYEQYF
TRBV21-1	-	-	TRBJ2-3	TGTGCCAGCAGCAGCAGGTTTGGGACAGATACGCAGTATTTT	CASSSRFGTDTQYF
TRBV11-3	-	TRBD2	TRBJ2-1	TGTGCCAGCAGCCCAGGGACTAGATTCCACAATGAGCAGTTCTTC	CASSPGTRFHNEQFF
TRBV7-2	-	-	TRBJ1-6	TGTGCCAGCAGCTTAGATAGGCGTAGGAGCCCACCCCTCCACTTT	CASSLDRRRSPPLHF
TRBV5-1	once	TRBD1	TRBJ2-5	TGCGCCAGCAGCTCCCCGGGACAGACGTACCAAGAGACCCAGTACTTC	CASSSPGQTYQETQYF
TRBV19	-	TRBD1	TRBJ2-7	TGTGCCAGTAGTTTGGGACAGGGGGCTTTGGAGCAGTACTTC	CASSLGQGALEQYF
TRBV9	-	TRBD1	TRBJ1-4	TGTGCCAGCAGCGACGGACAGGGGACCAATGAAAAACTGTTTTTT	CASSDGQGTNEKLFF
TRBV20-1	-	-	TRBJ2-4	TGCAGTGTGGGGGGAAACATTCAGTACTTC	CSVGGNIQYF
TRBV6-6	-	-	TRBJ2-5	TGTGCCAGCAGTTACTCGCCCGGGGTGGGCGAGACCCAGTACTTC	CASSYSPGVGETQYF
TRBV15	-	-	TRBJ1-1	TGTGCCACCAGCAGAGGGGAGGGGGGGCACACTGAAGCTTTCTTT	CATSRGEGGHTEAFF
TRBV29-1	-	-	TRBJ2-7	TGCAGCGTTCGGGACGGGAGCTCCTACGAGCAGTACTTC	CSVRDGSSYEQYF
TRBV3-1/TRBV3-2	few	TRBD1	TRBJ2-2	TGTGCCAGCAGCCAAGGGGCGGGGACAGGGAACGCCGGGGAGCTGTTTTTT	CASSQGAGTGNAGELFF
TRBV6-6	-	-	TRBJ1-1	TGTGCCAGCACTAACAGGGTTGAAGCTTTCTTT	CASTNRVEAFF
TRBV21-1	-	-	TRBJ1-2	TGTGCCAGCAGCAAAGAATTCCACCGGGACAGGGGATTCTATGGCTACACCTTC	CASSKEFHRDRGFYGYTF
TRBV7-6	-	-	TRBJ1-1	TGTGCCAGCAGCTTATTAATTGGAGATAACACTGAAGCTTTCTTT	CASSLLIGDNTEAFF
TRBV14	-	TRBD1	TRBJ2-7	TGTGCCAGCAGCCAAGTCGCGACAGGGGATGGCGAGCAGTACTTC	CASSQVATGDGEQYF
TRBV3-1/TRBV3-2	-	TRBD2	TRBJ2-1	TGTGCCAGCAGCCAGGGACTAGCGGGGCTTTATGAGCAGTTCTTC	CASSQGLAGLYEQFF
TRBV10-2	-	-	TRBJ1-1	TGCGCCAGCACCACAGGGATTAGCACTGAAGCTTTCTTT	CASTTGISTEAFF
TRBV4-1	-	-	TRBJ2-1	TGCGCCAGCAGCCCACCTGGACTGGAAGAGCAGTTCTTC	CASSPPGLEEQFF
TRBV19	-	-	TRBJ1-5	TGTGCCAGTAGTATTGTACAGAACAATCAGCCCCAGCATTTT	CASSIVQNNQPQHF
TRBV12-3/TRBV12-4	-	-	TRBJ1-1	TGTGCCAGCATCCCTCCGGGGTCCACGGGAGCTTTCTTT	CASIPPGSTGAFF
TRBV19	-	TRBD1	TRBJ1-2	TGTGCCAGTATGCGGACAGGGGCGATGATTAACTATGGCTACACCTTC	CASMRTGAMINYGYTF
TRBV18	-	-	TRBJ1-2	TGTGCCAGCTCACCAGGCGGTCGGGGCTACACCTTC	CASSPGGRGYTF
TRBV5-1	once	-	TRBJ2-5	TGCGCCAGCAGGGCAGGGTTATCGGCAGAGACCCAGTACTTC	CASRAGLSAETQYF
TRBV4-1	-	TRBD2	TRBJ2-5	TGCGCCAGCAGCCAAGAGGGGACTAGCGGGGGTCCTAACCAAGAGACCCAGTACTTC	CASSQEGTSGGPNQETQYF
TRBV3-1/TRBV3-2	-	TRBD1	TRBJ1-6	TGTGCCAGCAGCCAAGGTTGGACAGGGGTTTCACCCCTCCACTTT	CASSQGWTGVSPLHF
TRBV19	-	TRBD1	TRBJ1-6	TGTGCCAGTAGATCCGGACAGGACAATTCACCCCTCCACTTT	CASRSGQDNSPLHF
TRBV2	-	-	TRBJ1-1	TGTGTCAGCCAGATGAACACTGAAGCTTTCTTT	CVSQMNTEAFF
TRBV6-1	-	TRBD2	TRBJ2-3	TGTGCCAGCAGTGAAGTGGGGACTAGCGGGGGGCCAGCACGTACGCAGTATTTT	CASSEVGTSGGPARTQYF
TRBV30	-	TRBD1	TRBJ1-2	TGTGCCTGGAGTGGACAGGGGGGATATGGCTACACCTTC	CAWSGQGGYGYTF
TRBV5-1	-	TRBD1	TRBJ2-5	TGCGCCAGCAGCTTGGTGGGGACAGGGTTCCAAGAGACCCAGTACTTC	CASSLVGTGFQETQYF
TRBV4-2	-	-	TRBJ1-2	TGTGCCAGCAGCCAAGACCGCCGGACAGAGAACTATGGCTACACCTTC	CASSQDRRTENYGYTF
TRBV3-1/TRBV3-2	few	TRBD1	TRBJ1-2	TGTGCCAGCAGCCGGGACAGGGATGGCTACACCTTC	CASSRDRDGYTF
TRBV10-3	-	TRBD1	TRBJ1-2	TGTGCCATCAGTGAAGGGACAGGGGGCCTGGTAGATGGCTACACCTTC	CAISEGTGGLVDGYTF
TRBV15	-	TRBD1	TRBJ1-6	TGTGCCACCAGTCGTGGGACAGGGGGAAGTTCACCCCTCCACTTT	CATSRGTGGSSPLHF
TRBV6-6	-	-	TRBJ1-5	TGTGCCAGCAGTCCAAGGTCGGCGGATAATAGCAATCAGCCCCAGCATTTT	CASSPRSADNSNQPQHF
TRBV14	once	TRBD1	TRBJ1-4	TGTGCCAGCAGCCACCTTCCGGGACAGGGGGATGAAAAACTGTTTTTT	CASSHLPGQGDEKLFF
TRBV18	-	TRBD1	TRBJ2-5	TGTGCCAGCTCACCATCCGACAGGGGCCAAGAGACCCAGTACTTC	CASSPSDRGQETQYF
TRBV11-2	once	-	TRBJ2-1	TGTGCCAGCAGCTTAATCCCCTTCCGAGTCAATGAGCAGTTCTTC	CASSLIPFRVNEQFF
TRBV29-1	-	-	TRBJ2-7	TGCAGCGTTGATTCCAGCTACGAGCAGTACTTC	CSVDSSYEQYF
TRBV5-4	-	-	TRBJ1-1	TGTGCCAGCAGCCTCGACCAGGGAAGCACTGAAGCTTTCTTT	CASSLDQGSTEAFF
TRBV19	once	-	TRBJ2-3	TGTGCCAGTAGGATCGGGGGAATTGACACTGGTACGCAGTATTTT	CASRIGGIDTGTQYF
TRBV2	few	-	TRBJ1-5	TGTGCCAGCAGTTATCTTGGAACGCCTAGATGGGTTCAGCCCCAGCATTTT	CASSYLGTPRWVQPQHF
TRBV27	-	TRBD2	TRBJ2-3	TGTGCCAGCAGTTTAGTAGCGGGTTCAGATACGCAGTATTTT	CASSLVAGSDTQYF
TRBV2	-	-	TRBJ2-2	TGTGCCTCCCGCATAGGGGAAAAGGACGGGGAGCTGTTTTTT	CASRIGEKDGELFF
TRBV5-5	-	-	TRBJ2-7	TGTGCCAGCAGCATCGGTCCGTACGAGCAGTACTTC	CASSIGPYEQYF
TRBV27	few	TRBD1	TRBJ1-2	TGTGCCAGCAGTTCGGGACAGGGGGCTTTAGGAGGCTACACCTTC	CASSSGQGALGGYTF
TRBV4-2	-	-	TRBJ1-1	TGTGCCAGCAGCCCACACAGGAGCCTGAACACTGAAGCTTTCTTT	CASSPHRSLNTEAFF
TRBV19	-	-	TRBJ2-1	TGTGCCAGACCTCGCCCCTGCGGGACCAAAGGTAGGGCAAATGAGCAGTTCTTC	CARPRPCGTKGRANEQFF
TRBV13	-	-	TRBJ1-2	TGTGCCAGCAGCTTAAAGTCTACAGAGGGCCGGAAAGGCTACACCTTC	CASSLKSTEGRKGYTF
TRBV2	-	-	TRBJ1-4	TGTGCCAGCAGAGGAGTTTCTAGGGGTGAAAAACTGTTTTTT	CASRGVSRGEKLFF
TRBV7-2	-	-	TRBJ1-2	TGTGCCAGCAGCTTACTCGTCCTAGAGGGCTACACCTTC	CASSLLVLEGYTF
TRBV18	-	TRBD1	TRBJ1-1	TGTGCCAGCTCGGGTGGACAGGGGAACACTGAAGCTTTCTTT	CASSGGQGNTEAFF